This section outlines one TCR beta chain sequence together with its context. Its antigen remains unidentified. This sample is drawn from a study of T cells in Graves' hyperthyroidism and ophthalmopathy. RNA transcripts served as the template for amplifying TCR beta CDR3 regions. First-round RT-PCR of the TCR CDR3 relied on the HTBI primer set. In TCRdb, the multiplex PCR reads were re-called with MiXCR into one record per CDR3 protein. The repertoire includes about 640,000 distinct CDR3 sequences, roughly 15% of them detected once, and under 15% sits in the top ten. Overall study results and limits: Model-based prediction identified ophthalmopathy a median 6.5 months prior to its onset. Blood samples included most of the expanded thyroid clonotypes exceeding 0.001.

Diagnostic assessment was based on clinical symptoms, serum thyroxine and TRAb, thyroid ultrasound and orbital computed tomography. A 10 ml volume of fresh peripheral blood provided the PBMCs. The receptor's source is a woman between 45 and 65 years old with Graves' ophthalmopathy. The sequenced material came from blood.

CDR3 sequence (DNA): TGTGCCAGCAGTCGGGTCCTATACAATGAGCAGTTCTTC. Translation: CASSRVLYNEQFF. J is TRBJ2-1 and V is TRBV27; D call uncertain. CDR1 MNHEY and CDR2 SMNVEV come from the germline V gene (reference sequence). The V gene lost 5 bases and the J gene lost 4 bases, with 9 bases spanning the gap. The CDR3 is made up of 13 amino acids.